Each of the 32 T cell receptor beta chains below was sequenced from the same sample in a study of Ad26.COV2.S vaccination and SARS-CoV-2 variants. Treatment noted: roughly 20 received Ad26.COV2.S at low or high dose, single or two shots; roughly five received placebo; per-sample allocation not given. The study sampled participants on day 63 after the first vaccine or placebo injection. The data were produced by immunoSEQ multiplex PCR, yet TCRdb's version contains in-frame clones alone and is incomplete. The table shows around 300,000 clones, with around 89% occurring only once. The starting material was peripheral blood, obtained in a trial of Ad26.COV2.S vaccine versus placebo. These receptors all come from a person aged 18-65 years who received the Ad26.COV2.S COVID-19 vaccine or a placebo.

The rearrangement uses TRBV7-9 and TRBJ1-1; D remains unclear. This CDR3 is built from 12 residues. Germline assignment: CDR1 SEHNR and CDR2 FQNEAQ (reference sequence). The ends were cut back, 0 bases at V and 8 bases at J, with 7 bases in the middle. CDR3 coding DNA: TGTGCCAGCAGCTTAGCGCGGCAGGAAGCTTTCTTT. As protein: CASSLARQEAFF.

The rearrangement uses TRBV7-9 and TRBJ1-2; D is uncertain. Germline CDR1 is SEHNR and CDR2 is FQNEAQ (reference sequence). The CDR3 is made up of 12 amino acids. V gave up 3 bases and J gave up 5 bases, with 7 bases separating them. As DNA, the CDR3 is TGTGCCAGCAGCTTTCCTGGATATGGCTACACCTTC. Its protein is CASSFPGYGYTF.

J is TRBJ2-7 and V is TRBV7-9, with D unresolved. The CDR3 runs to 14 residues. V was shortened by 2 bases and J by 2 bases, with 10 bases between the two germline ends. Germline loops: CDR1 SEHNR, CDR2 FQNEAQ (reference sequence). The CDR3 sequence: CASSLSGSPYEQYF. CDR3 coding DNA: TGTGCCAGCAGCTTATCTGGGTCCCCCTACGAGCAGTACTTC.

This clone showed up just once. The V and J genes are TRBV19 and TRBJ2-2; the match to TRBD2 covers 10 bases. Trimming removed 5 bases from V and 2 bases from J; junction bases left unmatched: 2. Germline lookup yields CDR1 LNHDA and CDR2 SQIVND (reference sequence). CDR3 size: 15 residues. The CDR3 DNA reads TGTGCCAGTAGTTGGACTAGCGGTAACACCGGGGAGCTGTTTTTT. Translating gives CASSWTSGNTGELFF.

The chain links TRBV29-1 to TRBJ1-2; no reliable D call. Trimming took 5 bases from V and 5 from J, leaving 6 bases between them. Germline V gene lookup returns CDR1 SQVTM and CDR2 ANQGSEA. The CDR3 spans 10 residues. The CDR3 region is CSVLGYGYTF. The CDR3 nucleotides are TGCAGCGTTCTGGGGTATGGCTACACCTTC.

The J gene is TRBJ2-3, the V gene TRBV13; 8 nucleotides agree with TRBD1. V lost 5 bases and J lost 0; bases outside the gene matches: 7. Germline CDR1 and CDR2: PRHDT and FYEKMQ (reference sequence). The CDR3 consists of 16 residues. Here the CDR3 DNA reads TGTGCCAGCAGCCTCACGACAGGGGTAAGCACAGATACGCAGTATTTT. It translates to CASSLTTGVSTDTQYF.

The rearrangement joins TRBV5-6 to TRBJ1-1, with D uncertain. This CDR3 has 18 residues. Germline CDR1 reads SGHDT; CDR2 reads YYEEEE. Trimming took 4 bases from V and 1 from J, leaving 23 bases between them. DNA for the CDR3: TGTGCCAGCAGCGGATCCAGACCTTATCCCGCTCCGAACACTGAAGCTTTCTTT. This encodes CASSGSRPYPAPNTEAFF.

The chain couples TRBV5-6 to TRBJ1-4; D might be TRBD1 (6 bases). The germline CDR1 and CDR2 sequences are SGHDT and YYEEEE. V was clipped by 2 bases and J by 0 bases, with 11 bases between them. This CDR3 comprises 16 residues. This CDR3 is CASSFKTGATNEKLFF. In nucleotides, the CDR3 is TGTGCCAGCAGCTTCAAGACAGGAGCAACTAATGAAAAACTGTTTTTT. The full variable domain, rest sourced from reference TRBV5-6 and TRBJ1-4, is DAGVTQSPTHLIKTRGQQVTLRCSPKSGHDTVSWYQQALGQGPQFIFQYYEEEERQRGNFPDRFSGHQFPNYSSELNVNALLLGDSALYLCASSFKTGATNEKLFFGSGTQLSVL.

The rearrangement links TRBV7-6 to TRBJ2-3; D not certain. The length of the CDR3 is 15 residues. V lost 0 bases and J 0 bases, leaving 7 bases between the germline ends. The V gene's germline CDR1 is SGHVS and CDR2 FNYEAQ. The CDR3 DNA follows: TGTGCCAGCAGCTTAGCCTATACTAGCACAGATACGCAGTATTTT. Residues: CASSLAYTSTDTQYF.

V is TRBV20-1 and J is TRBJ1-1; no clear D. In germline, CDR1 is DFQATT, CDR2 SNEGSKA (reference sequence). The CDR3 totals 13 residues. The germline V and J ends were trimmed by 3 bases and 0 bases, with 8 bases remaining between them. DNA of the CDR3: TGCAGTGCTAGTAGGTCCTTGAACACTGAAGCTTTCTTT. Its protein is CSASRSLNTEAFF.

The chain joins TRBV4-3 to TRBJ1-3; TRBD1 aligns across 8 bases. The V and J ends lost 0 bases and 5 bases, in that order; junction bases with no gene match: 6. Per germline, CDR1 LGHNA and CDR2 YSLEER. The CDR3 is 16 residues long. CDR3 DNA sequence: TGCGCCAGCAGCCAAGAATGGGGGACAGGCAGAAACACCATATATTTT. Translating gives CASSQEWGTGRNTIYF.

The gene calls are TRBV3-1 (or the pseudogene TRBV3-2) and TRBJ2-7; 10 nucleotides align to TRBD2. This CDR3 spans 15 amino acids. V lost 4 bases to trimming and J lost 2 bases; unmatched junction nucleotides: 5. The germline V gene encodes CDR1 LGHDT and CDR2 YNNKEL (reference sequence). This CDR3 is CASSRNSGGAYEQYF. The DNA for the CDR3 is TGTGCCAGCAGCCGAAACAGCGGGGGGGCCTACGAGCAGTACTTC.

The chain is built from TRBV20-1 and TRBJ1-3; D not certain. Germline loops: CDR1 DFQATT, CDR2 SNEGSKA (reference sequence). The CDR3 runs 13 residues. V lost 3 bases and J 0 bases, leaving 6 bases between the germline ends. The CDR3 loop is CSASGNSGNTIYF. The CDR3 DNA reads as TGCAGTGCTAGTGGGAACTCTGGAAACACCATATATTTT.

This clone was counted between two and nine times. The chain uses TRBV5-1 and TRBJ2-7; the D gene is possibly TRBD1 (6 bases). Germline V gene sequence: CDR1 SGHRS, CDR2 YFSETQ. This CDR3 comprises 13 residues. Between the trimmed V and J ends, which lost 4 bases and 3 bases, there was a span of 11 bases. The CDR3 nucleotides are TGCGCCAGCAGCGAGGGACACCGCTACGAGCAGTACTTC. Translation gives CASSEGHRYEQYF.

Only one count was recorded for this clone. V gene TRBV9 combines with J gene TRBJ2-5; 8 nucleotides match TRBD2. The CDR3 covers 15 residues. The V gene end was trimmed by 3 bases and the J gene end by 5 bases; junction bases not matched to a gene: 9. Looked up from germline, CDR1 is SGDLS and CDR2 is YYNGEE. CDR3 loop: CASSALAAPMETQYF. DNA for the CDR3: TGTGCCAGCAGCGCACTAGCGGCCCCGATGGAGACCCAGTACTTC.

V gene TRBV7-8 combines with J gene TRBJ1-1, with TRBD1 as a possible D gene (5 bases). CDR1 and CDR2 from the germline V gene are SGHVS and FQNEAQ. Trimming left V 3 bases short and J 9 bases short, with 14 bases between. The CDR3 extends over 13 amino acids. The CDR3 nucleotides read TGTGCCAGCAGCTTCTCCCGGGACGGACAAGCTTTCTTT. Its translation is CASSFSRDGQAFF.

This chain links TRBV4-2 with TRBJ2-3; D is perhaps TRBD2 (5 bases). CDR3 size: 17 residues. In germline, CDR1 is LGHNA, CDR2 YNFKEQ. V was pared by 0 bases and J by 2 bases, with 15 bases between. The DNA for the CDR3 is TGTGCCAGCAGCCAAGAGGGTATATCGGGAAACACAGATACGCAGTATTTT. This encodes CASSQEGISGNTDTQYF.

The chain carries TRBV19 and TRBJ2-4, with 7 bases lining up with TRBD1. The germline V gene has CDR1 LNHDA and CDR2 SQIVND (reference sequence). The junction had 17 bases not matched to a gene; V was cut back by 10 bases and J by 8 bases. CDR3 length equals 15 residues. CDR3: CATTPRGQPWDIQYF. CDR3 nucleotide sequence: TGTGCCACAACCCCTAGGGGACAGCCGTGGGACATTCAGTACTTC.

This clone was recorded only once. The chain couples TRBV28 to TRBJ2-7; no clear D. The CDR3 covers 15 residues. V was trimmed by 3 bases and J by 0 bases, leaving 12 bases between them. Germline CDR1 and CDR2: MDHEN and SYDVKM. The CDR3 DNA is TGTGCCAGCAGTTTTGTAGCAGGCGACTCCTACGAGCAGTACTTC. It translates to CASSFVAGDSYEQYF. Variable domain in full (rest from reference TRBV28 and TRBJ2-7): DVKVTQSSRYLVKRTGEKVFLECVQDMDHENMFWYRQDPGLGLRLIYFSYDVKMKEKGDIPEGYSVSREKKERFSLILESASTNQTSMYLCASSFVAGDSYEQYFGPGTRLTVT.

The CDR3: CASSLDRGGHEQYF. For the CDR3, the DNA is TGTGCCAGCAGTTTAGACAGGGGAGGCCACGAGCAGTACTTC. The rearrangement links TRBV2 to TRBJ2-7; 8 nucleotides line up with TRBD1. CDR1 and CDR2 (germline): SNHLY, FYNNEI. V lost 5 bases, J lost 5 bases, and 8 bases stayed unmatched. The CDR3 contains 14 residues.

The chain employs TRBV4-3 and TRBJ2-3, with 11 bases aligning to TRBD2. The junction had 11 bases not matched to a gene; V was cut back by 2 bases and J by 10 bases. The CDR3 loop spans 16 amino acids. Per germline, CDR1 LGHNA and CDR2 YSLEER. The chain's CDR3 is CASSQFSGGAGSSQYF. CDR3 DNA: TGCGCCAGCAGCCAATTTAGCGGGGGGGCAGGCTCATCGCAGTATTTT.

This chain links TRBV2 with TRBJ1-5; D not resolved. The germline gives CDR1 SNHLY, CDR2 FYNNEI. This CDR3 has 14 amino acids. The germline V and J ends were trimmed by 6 bases and 3 bases, with 12 bases remaining between them. CDR3 DNA: TGTGCCAGCAGGTTGGACCCTGCCAATCAGCCCCAGCATTTT. This encodes CASRLDPANQPQHF.

The chain combines TRBV6-1 with TRBJ1-2; D possibly corresponds to TRBD1 (6 bases). Looked up from germline, CDR1 is MNHNS and CDR2 is SASEGT. The V and J ends lost 0 bases and 4 bases respectively, with 12 bases between them. This CDR3 region has 15 residues. The CDR3 loop reads CASSEALTGVYGYTF. Here the CDR3 DNA reads TGTGCCAGCAGTGAAGCCCTGACAGGCGTCTATGGCTACACCTTC.

The chain combines TRBV3-1 (or the pseudogene TRBV3-2) with TRBJ1-1; D perhaps matches TRBD1 (6 bases). Germline V gene lookup returns CDR1 LGHDT and CDR2 YNNKEL (reference sequence). V lost 2 bases and J lost 5, with 9 bases in between. This CDR3 spans 13 amino acids. CDR3 residues: CASSQQGWTEAFF. CDR3 nucleotides: TGTGCCAGCAGCCAACAGGGGTGGACTGAAGCTTTCTTT.

This clone was seen once. This chain's CDR3 is CASSYRGRYEQYF. The CDR3, as DNA: TGTGCCAGCAGTTACAGGGGTAGGTACGAGCAGTACTTC. The chain has TRBV6-2 or TRBV6-3 and TRBJ2-7, with a possible D match to TRBD1 (5 bases). With 2 bases removed from V and 4 bases from J, the gap between germline ends came to 9 bases. This CDR3 spans 13 amino acids. CDR1 is MNHEY and CDR2 is SVGEGT in the germline V gene.

The chain combines TRBV18 with TRBJ1-2; the D is unclear. Germline CDR1 KGHSH, CDR2 LQKENI. The germline V and J ends were trimmed by 1 base and 1 base, with 10 bases remaining between them. The CDR3 totals 15 residues. CDR3 loop: CASSPRPEFNYGYTF. In nucleotides, the CDR3 is TGTGCCAGCTCACCACGTCCAGAGTTTAACTATGGCTACACCTTC.

This clone was recorded only once. This chain's CDR3 is CASSTWATDTQYF. Written as DNA, the CDR3 is TGTGCCAGCAGTACCTGGGCCACAGATACGCAGTATTTT. This chain connects TRBV6-5 to TRBJ2-3; no firm D call. Germline V lookup: CDR1 MNHEY, CDR2 SVGAGI. V lost 5 bases, J lost 2 bases, and 8 bases lay in between. The length of the CDR3 is 13 residues.

The rearrangement uses TRBV27 and TRBJ1-6, with TRBD1 identical over 9 bases. This CDR3 comprises 16 residues. Germline V CDR1 and CDR2: MNHEY, SMNVEV (reference sequence). V lost 5 bases and J lost 7; bases outside the gene matches: 9. CDR3 nucleotide sequence: TGTGCCAGCAGTCCATTAACCGGGACAGGGAATTCACCCCTCCACTTT. It codes for CASSPLTGTGNSPLHF.

The chain uses TRBV5-1 and TRBJ2-3; TRBD1 agrees at 12 bases. Germline CDR1 SGHRS, CDR2 YFSETQ. Trimming took 4 bases from V and 5 from J; bases not matched to a gene: 5. The CDR3 length is 15 residues. The CDR3 here is CASSGGTGGLDTQYF. The CDR3 DNA is TGCGCCAGCAGCGGAGGGACAGGGGGCTTAGATACGCAGTATTTT.

This clone was seen only once. The CDR3, as DNA: TGTGCCAGCAGCGCCCCAGATGGGGGGGGCTACAATGAGCAGTTCTTC. Residues: CASSAPDGGGYNEQFF. V gene TRBV9 combines with J gene TRBJ2-1; 7 bases line up with TRBD2. The CDR3 is made up of 16 amino acids. Germline lookup yields CDR1 SGDLS and CDR2 YYNGEE. Germline trimming cut 3 bases from V and 3 bases from J; bases unmatched to any gene: 9.

The chain has TRBV5-4 and TRBJ1-1; tentative D call: TRBD1 (5 bases). From germline, CDR1 is SGHNT and CDR2 YYREEE (reference sequence). The CDR3 loop spans 15 amino acids. Trimming stripped 2 bases from V and 2 bases from J, with 13 bases between. The DNA of the CDR3 is TGTGCCAGCAGCTTCGGCACAGGCCGAAACACTGAAGCTTTCTTT. It translates to CASSFGTGRNTEAFF. Full variable domain (missing parts from reference TRBV5-4 and TRBJ1-1): ETGVTQSPTHLIKTRGQQVTLRCSSQSGHNTVSWYQQALGQGPQFIFQYYREEENGRGNFPPRFSGLQFPNYSSELNVNALELDDSALYLCASSFGTGRNTEAFFGQGTRLTVV.

The chain has TRBV1 and TRBJ2-1; TRBD1 is the table's D call and was not checked against the DNA. TRBV1 is a known pseudogene. This CDR3 is built from 14 residues. CDR3 sequence: CTSSQVLASNEQFF. CDR3 nucleotides: TGCACCAGCAGCCAAGTCCTCGCCAGCAATGAGCAGTTCTTC.